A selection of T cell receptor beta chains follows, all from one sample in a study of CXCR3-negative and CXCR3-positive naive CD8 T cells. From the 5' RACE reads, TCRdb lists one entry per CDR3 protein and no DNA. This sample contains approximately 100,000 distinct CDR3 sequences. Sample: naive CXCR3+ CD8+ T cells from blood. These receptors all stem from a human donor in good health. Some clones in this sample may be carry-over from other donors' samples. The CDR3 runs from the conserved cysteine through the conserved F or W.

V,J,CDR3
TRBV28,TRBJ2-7,CASTGEGGRAVVGQDEQYF
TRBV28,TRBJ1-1,CASSRRGLNTEAFF
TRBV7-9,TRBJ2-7,CASSLAGSYSYEQYF
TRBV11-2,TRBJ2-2,CASSLLNLGVYTGELFF
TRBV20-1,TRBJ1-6,CSARDLLGVDSPLHF
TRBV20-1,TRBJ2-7,CSARENVPYEQYF
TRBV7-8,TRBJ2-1,CASSPSNEQFF
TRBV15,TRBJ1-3,CATTLGSSGNTIYF
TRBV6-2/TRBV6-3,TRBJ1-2,CASSSPTLQETNYGYTF
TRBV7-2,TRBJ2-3,CASSLKGASDTQYF
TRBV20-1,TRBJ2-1,CSARDWGEEHYNEQFF
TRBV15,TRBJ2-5,CATSRDGSGAWETQYF
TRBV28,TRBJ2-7,CASSLRTMEQYF
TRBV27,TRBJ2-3,CASNDRESDTQYF
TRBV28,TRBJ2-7,CASSTGPPVYEQYF
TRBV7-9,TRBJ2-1,CASSDNTGSMSYNEQFF
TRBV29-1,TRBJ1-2,CSVEDPGHAYGYTF
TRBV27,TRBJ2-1,CASSLVGGLMGNEQFF
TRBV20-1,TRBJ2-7,CSAREDGRAPHEQYF
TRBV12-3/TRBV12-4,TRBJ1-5,CASRTGPKVPQHF
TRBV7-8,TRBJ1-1,CASSWRPGNTEAFF
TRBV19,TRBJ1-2,CASSLTGRNYYGYTF
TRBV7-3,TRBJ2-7,CAIPPGLPFEQYF
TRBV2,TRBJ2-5,CASSDPRVSGETQYF
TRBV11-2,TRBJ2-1,CASSRDTSNSYNEQFF
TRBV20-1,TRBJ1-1,CSARDTEGDTEAFF
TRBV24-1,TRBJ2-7,CATSGEDRGLYEQYF
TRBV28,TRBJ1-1,CASSLMGTGLHAEAFF
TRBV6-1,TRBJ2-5,CASSEGGGQETQYF
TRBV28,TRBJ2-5,CASSPARLTAETQYF
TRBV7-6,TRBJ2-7,CASSPGRRSYEQYF
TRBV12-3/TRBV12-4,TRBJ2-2,CASSDRAGTGELFF
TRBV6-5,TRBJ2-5,CASSYRTGTEKETQYF
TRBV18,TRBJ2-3,CASSPSGLAESYTDTQYF
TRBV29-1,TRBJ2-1,CSVWTEAGGPHEQFF
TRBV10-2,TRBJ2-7,CASDSGTTSSYEQYF
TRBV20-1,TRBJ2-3,CSARPYAGTGVVGDTQYF
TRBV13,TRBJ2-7,CASSLRTSYERYF
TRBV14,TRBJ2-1,CASSQFRSYNEQFF
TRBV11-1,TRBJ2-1,CASSSLGGGANEQFF
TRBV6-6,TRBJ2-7,CASSYRTENYEQYF
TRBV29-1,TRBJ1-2,CSVDGAKYGYTF
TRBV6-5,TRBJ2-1,CASSPQPTSRLWGNEQFF
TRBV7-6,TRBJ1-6,CASSKGLPNSPLHF
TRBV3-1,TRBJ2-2,CASSHFFGLAANTGELFF
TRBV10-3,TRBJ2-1,CAISDPSYNEQFF
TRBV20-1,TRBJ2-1,CSAREGSYNEQFF
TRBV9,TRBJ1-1,CASSVATGNTEAFF
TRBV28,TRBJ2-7,CASSLHGGLSYEQYF
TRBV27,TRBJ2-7,CASSLSYSGISYEQYF
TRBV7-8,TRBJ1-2,CASSTRTGAIDYGYTF
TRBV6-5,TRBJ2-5,CASVRKAAQYF
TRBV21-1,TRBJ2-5,CASSDRCFGRTQYF